The clone carrying this TCR beta chain has ten or more counts. Individual cDNA molecules received unique molecular identifiers. MiXCR was run by TCRdb on the 5' RACE reads, yielding one entry per CDR3 protein. The sample holds around 63,000 distinct CDR3 sequences, over 4.5% seen once. This entry belongs to a study of early T cells in non-severe SARS-CoV-2 infection. In the study overall: With bulk RNA from unsorted whole blood as input, sequencing yielded unpaired chains.

The receptor comes from an adult who was a healthcare worker with PCR-confirmed SARS-CoV-2 infection or an uninfected control (not recorded which). The sample here was whole blood, taken at baseline.

CDR3 nucleotide sequence: TGTGCCAGCTCCGAGGCGGGGAGCTCCTATAATTCACCCCTCCACTTT. Amino acid sequence: CASSEAGSSYNSPLHF. The V and J genes are TRBV18 and TRBJ1-6; D not certain. With 6 bases removed from V and 0 bases from J, the gap between germline ends came to 12 bases. Germline CDR1 and CDR2: KGHSH and LQKENI. This CDR3 has 16 amino acids.